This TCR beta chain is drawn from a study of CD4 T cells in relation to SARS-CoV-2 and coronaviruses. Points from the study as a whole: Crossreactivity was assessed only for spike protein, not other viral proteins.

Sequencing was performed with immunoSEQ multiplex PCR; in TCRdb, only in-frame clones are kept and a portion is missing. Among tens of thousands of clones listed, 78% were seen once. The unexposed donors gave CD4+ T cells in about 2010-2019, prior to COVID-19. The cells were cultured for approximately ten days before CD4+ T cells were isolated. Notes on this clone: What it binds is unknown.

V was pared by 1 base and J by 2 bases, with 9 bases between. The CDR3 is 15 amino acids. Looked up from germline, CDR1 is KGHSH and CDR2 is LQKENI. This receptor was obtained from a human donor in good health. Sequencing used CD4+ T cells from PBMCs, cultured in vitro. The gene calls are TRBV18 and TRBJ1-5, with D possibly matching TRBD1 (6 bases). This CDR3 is CASSPQGGGNQPQHF. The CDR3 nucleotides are TGTGCCAGCTCACCACAGGGGGGGGGCAATCAGCCCCAGCATTTT.